Following are 27 T cell receptor beta chains from one sample sequenced in a study of blood T cell repertoires in COVID-19. Method: immunoSEQ multiplex PCR; TCRdb's copy keeps in-frame clones and lacks some. The repertoire holds some 300,000 clones, with roughly 87% as singletons. The sequenced sample was PBMCs or T cells enriched from blood (not recorded which). The receptors stem from a woman aged 25 to 39 who had recovered from COVID-19.

The rearrangement links TRBV29-1 to TRBJ1-1, with D possibly matching TRBD1 (5 bases). The V gene's germline CDR1 is SQVTM and CDR2 ANQGSEA. This CDR3 contains 12 residues. V lost 8 bases and J lost 5, with 15 bases in between. The CDR3 nucleotides are TGCAGCTCAAGCGGGGGAGGGACTGAAGCTTTCTTT. This sequence encodes CSSSGGGTEAFF.

In nucleotides, the CDR3 is TGTGCCAGCAGCTTATCGGGACAGGGGGATCAGCCCCAGCATTTT. It yields the protein CASSLSGQGDQPQHF. The chain links TRBV7-2 to TRBJ1-5; 11 bases line up with TRBD1. This CDR3 is 15 amino acids long. The V and J ends lost 2 bases and 5 bases, in that order; junction bases with no gene match: 2. Per germline, CDR1 SGHTA and CDR2 FQGNSA.

The CDR3 loop is CASGRGLAGGRVTGELFF. The CDR3, as DNA: TGTGCCAGCGGCCGAGGGCTAGCGGGGGGGCGTGTCACCGGGGAGCTGTTTTTT. The chain joins TRBV7-8 to TRBJ2-2; 12 bases agree with TRBD2. Germline CDR1 reads SGHVS; CDR2 reads FQNEAQ. CDR3 length: 18 residues. V lost 8 bases, J lost 4 bases, and 14 bases stayed unmatched.

In its sample, this clone was seen once. This rearrangement joins TRBV12-3 or TRBV12-4 to TRBJ2-7, with D possibly matching TRBD2 (5 bases). Trimming shortened V by 5 bases and J by 2 bases, and 10 bases separated the two germline ends. The CDR3 totals 13 residues. CDR3 sequence reads: CASSRGRTYEQYF. DNA for the CDR3: TGTGCCAGCAGTCGGGGTAGAACCTACGAGCAGTACTTC.

This rearrangement joins TRBV11-2 to TRBJ2-5; 8 bases align to TRBD2. V trimming: 3 bases; J trimming: 7 bases; junction bases outside the gene matches: 7. Germline loops: CDR1 SGHAT, CDR2 FQNNGV. This CDR3 has 14 residues. Here the CDR3 reads CASSFGSGAGTQYF. The CDR3 bases are TGTGCCAGCAGCTTTGGTAGCGGGGCAGGGACCCAGTACTTC.

The rearrangement links TRBV7-8 to TRBJ1-3; possibly TRBD1 for D (5 bases). Trimming took 0 bases from V and 10 from J, leaving 25 bases between them. The germline V gene has CDR1 SGHVS and CDR2 FQNEAQ. The CDR3 is 18 residues long. CDR3 sequence reads: CASSLAVGRPGRGWTIYF. Here the CDR3 DNA reads TGTGCCAGCAGCTTAGCTGTTGGACGGCCAGGGCGAGGTTGGACCATATATTTT.

DNA of the CDR3: TGTGCCAGCAGGCGGGATGAGCGTGAGCAGTTCTTC. As protein: CASRRDEREQFF. The chain carries TRBV25-1 and TRBJ2-1; tentatively, D is TRBD2 (6 bases). This CDR3 has 12 residues. Germline loops: CDR1 MGHDK, CDR2 SYGVNS. Trimming pared 6 bases from V and 9 bases from J, leaving 12 bases between.

V gene TRBV7-9 combines with J gene TRBJ2-2; no definite D call. Germline CDR1 SEHNR, CDR2 FQNEAQ (reference sequence). The germline V and J ends were trimmed by 1 base and 7 bases, with 16 bases remaining between them. CDR3 length: 16 amino acids. CDR3 DNA sequence: TGTGCCAGCAGCTTAGATAGAAGACCGGGTGGCGGGGAGCTGTTTTTT. This codes for CASSLDRRPGGGELFF.

The V gene is TRBV4-1, the J gene TRBJ1-2; 8 bases align to TRBD1. This CDR3 has 15 amino acids. V gave up 1 base and J gave up 7 bases; unmatched junction bases: 8. Germline V gene sequence: CDR1 MGHRA, CDR2 YSYEKL. The CDR3 region is CASSQGWTGSVGYTF. The CDR3 DNA is TGCGCCAGCAGCCAAGGATGGACAGGGTCGGTTGGCTACACCTTC.

This clone was seen a few times. The CDR3 coding sequence is TGTGCCAGCAGCCCAGGGGGGCAGGGATACCAGCCCCAGCATTTT. It codes for CASSPGGQGYQPQHF. The genes are TRBV3-1 (or the pseudogene TRBV3-2) and TRBJ1-5; TRBD1 agrees at 7 bases. The CDR3 covers 15 residues. Germline assignment: CDR1 LGHDT and CDR2 YNNKEL (reference sequence). Trimming cost V 4 bases and J 7 bases; bases outside gene matches: 10.

V is TRBV3-1 (or the pseudogene TRBV3-2) and J is TRBJ1-2; D may be TRBD1 (5 bases). Germline V gene data show CDR1 as LGHDT and CDR2 as YNNKEL (reference sequence). This CDR3 is built from 13 residues. V was trimmed by 0 bases and J by 3 bases, leaving 5 bases between them. The CDR3 region is CASSQEGDYGYTF. The CDR3 DNA sequence: TGTGCCAGCAGCCAAGAAGGGGACTATGGCTACACCTTC.

V and J are TRBV28 and TRBJ1-2; 7 bases are shared with TRBD1. CDR1 MDHEN and CDR2 SYDVKM come from the germline V gene. Germline trimming cut 7 bases from V and 8 bases from J; bases unmatched to any gene: 16. The CDR3 is 15 residues long. CDR3 in DNA: TGTGCCAGCAACCCAAGGGGCAGGGGGAGACAGGGCTACACCTTC. It is translated as CASNPRGRGRQGYTF.

To note about this clone: The sample has other DNA sequences that encode this CDR3 too. V gene TRBV28 combines with J gene TRBJ2-7; no reliable D call. CDR1 is MDHEN and CDR2 is SYDVKM in the germline V gene. V was trimmed by 4 bases and J by 1 base, leaving 5 bases between them. There are 12 residues in the CDR3. CDR3 protein: CASSSPSYEQYF. In DNA form, the CDR3 reads TGTGCCAGCAGTTCCCCATCCTACGAGCAGTACTTC.

The rearrangement links TRBV3-1 (or the pseudogene TRBV3-2) to TRBJ2-4; 7 positions match TRBD1. There are 18 residues in the CDR3. CDR1 is LGHDT, CDR2 YNNKEL, per germline (reference sequence). The trim removed 4 bases at V and 0 bases at J, leaving 12 bases unmatched. The CDR3 DNA sequence: TGTGCCAGCAGCCGGGTCGGGGACAGCCCATTAGCCAAAAACATTCAGTACTTC. It codes for CASSRVGDSPLAKNIQYF.

CDR3: CASRRRQGDTGELFF. Here the CDR3 DNA reads TGTGCCAGCAGGAGGCGACAGGGAGACACCGGGGAGCTGTTTTTT. The chain links TRBV6-6 to TRBJ2-2, with TRBD1 matching 7 bases. With 6 bases clipped from V and 3 bases from J, the junction kept 7 bases outside the gene matches. This CDR3 contains 15 residues. CDR1 and CDR2 (germline): MNHNY, SVGAGI (reference sequence).

The V gene is TRBV15, the J gene TRBJ2-2, with D unresolved. This CDR3 has 15 residues. V lost 2 bases and J 3 bases, leaving 10 bases between the germline ends. Germline assignment: CDR1 LNHNV and CDR2 YYDKDF (reference sequence). The chain's CDR3 is CATSRSHMDTGELFF. The CDR3 DNA follows: TGTGCCACCAGCAGATCTCACATGGACACCGGGGAGCTGTTTTTT.

V gene TRBV4-2 combines with J gene TRBJ2-3; D unresolved. Germline CDR1 reads LGHNA; CDR2 reads YNFKEQ. The CDR3 is 11 amino acids. V lost 6 bases and J 3 bases, leaving 4 bases between the germline ends. DNA for the CDR3: TGTGCCAGCAGGGAGACAGATACGCAGTATTTT. This encodes CASRETDTQYF.

The table lists this clone with a count of one. Other DNA sequences within the sample encode an identical CDR3. The chain uses TRBV5-1 and TRBJ2-2; D is undetermined. Trimming removed 0 bases from V and 2 bases from J, with 8 bases in between. This CDR3 is 15 amino acids long. Looked up from germline, CDR1 is SGHRS and CDR2 is YFSETQ. The CDR3 bases are TGCGCCAGCAGCTTGGTTGGCGGAAACACCGGGGAGCTGTTTTTT. Its protein is CASSLVGGNTGELFF.

V is TRBV4-1 and J is TRBJ1-1; 8 nucleotides align to TRBD1. J gave up 1 base and V 3 bases, and 7 bases lay outside the gene matches. The CDR3 sequence is 16 residues long. CDR1 is MGHRA and CDR2 is YSYEKL in the germline V gene. The CDR3 here is CASSQGGQGRNTEAFF. CDR3 coding DNA: TGCGCCAGCAGCCAGGGAGGACAGGGCCGGAACACTGAAGCTTTCTTT.

The chain carries TRBV4-3 and TRBJ1-6; D is perhaps TRBD1 (5 bases). CDR1 and CDR2 (germline): LGHNA, YSLEER. Trimming left V 0 bases short and J 5 bases short, with 8 bases between. CDR3 size: 15 residues. The chain's CDR3 is CASSQDRQNNSPLHF. The CDR3 nucleotides read TGCGCCAGCAGCCAAGATAGACAGAATAATTCACCCCTCCACTTT.

This chain uses TRBV6-6 with TRBJ1-2; maybe TRBD1 (5 bases). The V end was cut by 2 bases, the J end by 5 bases, with 12 bases between. CDR3 size: 14 residues. In germline, CDR1 is MNHNY, CDR2 SVGAGI (reference sequence). CDR3 coding DNA: TGTGCCAGCAGTTACACAACAGGAGAGTATGGCTACACCTTC. Translation: CASSYTTGEYGYTF.

The CDR3 loop reads CASSPRGGTEAFF. DNA of the CDR3: TGTGCCAGCAGCCCCCGGGGGGGCACTGAAGCTTTCTTT. J is TRBJ1-1 and V is TRBV11-2, with D perhaps TRBD1 (5 bases). V lost 5 bases, J lost 4 bases, and 11 bases lay in between. The CDR3 sequence is 13 residues long. Per germline, CDR1 SGHAT and CDR2 FQNNGV.

The chain employs TRBV15 and TRBJ1-5; TRBD1 is a possible D gene (5 bases). The CDR3 has 16 residues. Germline V gene sequence: CDR1 LNHNV, CDR2 YYDKDF (reference sequence). V was cut by 6 bases and J by 1 base, with 16 bases left in between. The CDR3 region has the DNA TGTGCCACCAGTAGAACCAGGGTGGTGAGCAATCAGCCCCAGCATTTT. It is translated as CATSRTRVVSNQPQHF.

The chain has TRBV19 and TRBJ1-5, with TRBD1 matching over 10 bases. Germline lookup yields CDR1 LNHDA and CDR2 SQIVND (reference sequence). This CDR3 has 16 amino acids. The junction had 11 bases not matched to a gene; V was cut back by 6 bases and J by 6 bases. CDR3 DNA: TGTGCCAGTAGCCAAAACCGGGACAGGGGTTTTCAGCCCCAGCATTTT. Amino acid sequence: CASSQNRDRGFQPQHF.

This sequence joins TRBV11-2 and TRBJ2-1; 8 bases are a match to TRBD2. CDR3 length: 15 residues. V was pared by 4 bases and J by 3 bases, with 5 bases of the junction left unmatched. The V gene's germline CDR1 is SGHAT and CDR2 FQNNGV. The CDR3 here is CASSYGLANYNEQFF. The CDR3, as DNA: TGTGCCAGCAGCTACGGACTAGCAAACTACAATGAGCAGTTCTTC. Full variable domain (remainder filled in from reference TRBV11-2 and TRBJ2-1): EAGVAQSPRYKIIEKRQSVAFWCNPISGHATLYWYQQILGQGPKLLIQFQNNGVVDDSQLPKDRFSAERLKGVDSTLKIQPAKLEDSAVYLCASSYGLANYNEQFFGPGTRLTVL.

To note about this clone: Other nucleotide sequences from this sample produce the same CDR3. CDR3 DNA sequence: TGTGCCAGCAGCGATCGGACAGATCCTGGAAACACCATATATTTT. It encodes CASSDRTDPGNTIYF. The chain links TRBV9 to TRBJ1-3, with D possibly being TRBD1 (6 bases). Germline V gene sequence: CDR1 SGDLS, CDR2 YYNGEE. Trimming left V 3 bases short and J 2 bases short, with 12 bases between. The CDR3 extends over 15 amino acids.

Only a few counts were recorded for this clone. Other DNA sequences from this sample encode an identical CDR3 as well. V gene TRBV18 combines with J gene TRBJ2-2, with TRBD2 matching over 15 bases. Looked up from germline, CDR1 is KGHSH and CDR2 is LQKENI. There are 20 residues in the CDR3. V was pared by 4 bases and J by 0 bases, with 9 bases of the junction left unmatched. CDR3 sequence: CASSLNGLAGGRSNTGELFF. CDR3 DNA: TGTGCCAGCTCACTGAACGGACTAGCGGGGGGGCGATCGAACACCGGGGAGCTGTTTTTT.